These T cell receptor beta chains were read from a single sample in a study of post-analysis software for immune sequencing data. MiXCR, run by TCRdb on the PCR reads, gives a single entry per CDR3 protein. The sample records some 690,000 distinct CDR3 sequences, 25% to 30% being singletons. Material: blood. Receptor source: a girl aged 5-17 years with multiple sclerosis. Both conserved end residues are part of each CDR3. Each record gives: clone size, J gene, D gene, V gene, CDR3 protein, CDR3 DNA. A D gene is named only where the DNA matches it firmly. Clone size is given for some rows only: seen once, a few or many times, or a class if the clone is expanded.

>few|TRBJ2-5|-|TRBV20-1
CSAPIGRGRETQYF
TGCAGTGCCCCGATCGGGCGGGGGCGGGAGACCCAGTACTTC
>few|TRBJ2-1|TRBD1|TRBV12-3/TRBV12-4
CASSFDRGAYNEQFF
TGTGCCAGCAGTTTCGACAGGGGGGCCTACAATGAGCAGTTCTTC
>few|TRBJ2-7|TRBD1|TRBV7-9
CASQGQGAAGEQYF
TGTGCCAGCCAGGGACAGGGGGCAGCTGGCGAGCAGTACTTC
>-|TRBJ1-5|-|TRBV10-3
CAISESKAGQPQHF
TGTGCCATCAGTGAGTCGAAGGCCGGGCAGCCCCAGCATTTT
>few|TRBJ2-1|TRBD2|TRBV6-5
CASSYFRGGPGNEQFF
TGTGCCAGCAGTTACTTTAGGGGAGGGCCTGGGAATGAGCAGTTCTTC
>-|TRBJ2-7|TRBD1|TRBV28
CVSSRGQAVHEQYF
TGTGTCAGCAGCCGAGGACAGGCTGTCCACGAGCAGTACTTC
>-|TRBJ1-3|-|TRBV12-3/TRBV12-4
CASSLNGNTIYF
TGTGCCAGCAGTTTGAATGGAAACACCATATATTTT
>-|TRBJ2-5|-|TRBV28
CASSYGPGPAQYF
TGTGCCAGCAGTTATGGTCCCGGGCCGGCCCAGTACTTC
>-|TRBJ2-7|TRBD1|TRBV20-1
CSARDGSLGRGPSYEQYF
TGCAGTGCTAGAGATGGGTCCCTCGGCAGGGGGCCCTCCTACGAGCAGTACTTC
>-|TRBJ2-5|TRBD2|TRBV29-1
CSVGGDKHRDAATAETQYF
TGCAGCGTCGGGGGGGACAAGCACCGGGACGCGGCTACTGCTGAGACCCAGTACTTC
>-|TRBJ2-6|-|TRBV25-1
CASSDHAGTGANVLTF
TGTGCCAGCAGTGACCATGCAGGTACAGGGGCCAACGTCCTGACTTTC
>-|TRBJ1-6|-|TRBV20-1
CSARVSGSGSPLHF
TGCAGTGCTAGAGTTTCCGGGTCCGGTTCACCCCTCCACTTT
>many|TRBJ1-1|-|TRBV18
CASSPQDPLAIEAFF
TGTGCCAGCTCCCCACAGGACCCGCTCGCGATTGAAGCTTTCTTT
>-|TRBJ1-5|-|TRBV15
CATSLSRDQPQHF
TGTGCCACCAGTCTAAGCAGAGATCAGCCCCAGCATTTT
>few|TRBJ2-7|-|TRBV4-3
CASSQEGRAYEQYF
TGCGCCAGCAGCCAAGAGGGCAGGGCGTACGAGCAGTACTTC
>-|TRBJ1-2|TRBD1|TRBV10-3
CAINEQGAGGYTF
TGTGCCATCAATGAACAGGGGGCGGGAGGCTACACCTTC
>-|TRBJ2-5|-|TRBV7-9
CASRSGLRETQYF
TGTGCCAGCAGGTCTGGACTGAGGGAGACCCAGTACTTC
>many|TRBJ2-5|TRBD2|TRBV9
CASSVSRGRGQETQYF
TGTGCCAGCAGCGTATCCCGCGGGAGGGGCCAAGAGACCCAGTACTTC
>-|TRBJ2-3|TRBD1|TRBV12-3/TRBV12-4
CASSLKGALGASTDTQYF
TGTGCCAGCAGTTTAAAGGGGGCCTTGGGTGCTAGCACAGATACGCAGTATTTT
>many|TRBJ2-5|-|TRBV2
CARGGQDQETQYF
TGTGCCAGAGGAGGACAAGACCAAGAGACCCAGTACTTC
>-|TRBJ2-7|TRBD2|TRBV20-1
CSAKPGLAGGEQYF
TGCAGTGCTAAACCGGGACTAGCGGGAGGCGAGCAGTACTTC
>few|TRBJ2-7|-|TRBV11-2
CASSYLVLGYEQYF
TGTGCCAGCAGCTATTTAGTATTGGGGTACGAGCAGTACTTC
>-|TRBJ2-2|TRBD2|TRBV27
CASKIRAGPTGELFF
TGTGCCAGCAAAATCAGAGCGGGACCCACCGGGGAGCTGTTTTTT
>-|TRBJ1-2|TRBD1|TRBV6-4
CASSRDRGLGYTF
TGTGCCAGCTCCCGGGACAGGGGACTGGGCTACACCTTC
>many|TRBJ2-6|TRBD1|TRBV5-4
CASTPGQGYSGANVLTF
TGTGCCAGCACTCCGGGACAGGGGTACTCTGGGGCCAACGTCCTGACTTTC
>-|TRBJ2-3|-|TRBV5-6
CASSDVLGGTDTQYF
TGTGCCAGCAGCGACGTCTTGGGGGGCACAGATACGCAGTATTTT
>once|TRBJ2-5|-|TRBV6-2/TRBV6-3
CASGLNEQYF
TGTGCCAGCGGGCTCAATGAGCAGTACTTC
>few|TRBJ2-1|-|TRBV28
CASSSTRGPYNEQFF
TGTGCCAGCAGTTCAACCAGGGGTCCCTACAATGAGCAGTTCTTC
>few|TRBJ2-7|TRBD1|TRBV29-1
CSVETGISYEQYF
TGCAGCGTTGAGACAGGGATTAGCTACGAGCAGTACTTC
>-|TRBJ2-3|TRBD1|TRBV3-1
CASSQGFGQGTDTQYF
TGTGCCAGCAGCCAAGGCTTCGGACAGGGCACAGATACGCAGTATTTT
>-|TRBJ2-7|-|TRBV5-1
CASSFFMGGGEQYF
TGCGCCAGCAGCTTTTTTATGGGGGGAGGCGAGCAGTACTTC
>once|TRBJ1-1|-|TRBV20-1
CSARVGSKGTEAFF
TGCAGTGCTAGAGTTGGCAGTAAAGGGACTGAAGCTTTCTTT
>-|TRBJ1-4|TRBD1|TRBV20-1
CSAGDRGSEKLFF
TGCAGTGCAGGGGACAGAGGAAGTGAAAAACTGTTTTTT
>-|TRBJ2-1|TRBD2|TRBV7-2
CASSLSSGRQVF
TGTGCCAGCAGCCTCTCCAGCGGGAGGCAGGTCTTC
>-|TRBJ1-1|TRBD1|TRBV4-3
CASSQDHRGDSGAFF
TGCGCCAGCAGCCAAGATCACAGGGGGGACAGCGGGGCTTTCTTT